This T cell receptor beta chain is from a study of T cells in Graves' hyperthyroidism and ophthalmopathy. About the study: Staff took peripheral blood when the initial diagnosis was made, before any treatment began. Study findings and constraints: It was a median approximately 6 months before onset that the model predicted ophthalmopathy.

This clonotype was seen more than once but under ten times. Its cognate antigen is unknown. Every diagnosis used clinical symptoms, serum thyroxine and TRAb, thyroid ultrasound and orbital computed tomography. The source material, RNA transcripts, was used to amplify TCR beta CDR3 regions. The TCR CDR3 first-round RT-PCR relied on the HTBI primer set. TCRdb used MiXCR to reprocess the multiplex PCR reads, holding one entry per CDR3 protein. This table has hundreds of thousands of distinct CDR3 sequences, roughly 14% appearing once. Germline lookup yields CDR1 SGDLS and CDR2 YYNGEE. The CDR3 length is 14 residues. Between the trimmed V and J ends, which lost 4 bases and 3 bases, there was a span of 13 bases.

The receptor was derived from a woman aged 40 to 55 with Graves' ophthalmopathy. Source material: blood. The chain links TRBV9 to TRBJ1-2; D unresolved. The CDR3 region is CASSNSEGDYGYTF. In DNA form, the CDR3 reads TGTGCCAGCAGCAACTCGGAGGGTGACTATGGCTACACCTTC.